One sample yielded the 20 T cell receptor beta chains listed below, sequenced in a study of cytomegalovirus exposure and HLA in healthy donors. The PCR used 60 Vbeta and 13 Jbeta primers. Only in-frame clones appear in the TCRdb table, and some are missing; sequencing was by immunoSEQ multiplex PCR. The sample lists around 170,000 clones; over 70% were seen once. Sequenced input: PBMCs. These TCRs come from a man aged 50 to 60 in good health and CMV-seropositive.

This clone has more than one count but fewer than ten. For the CDR3, the DNA is TGTGCCAGCGGTACATGGACTAATGAAAAACTGTTTTTT. It encodes CASGTWTNEKLFF. The genes are TRBV2 and TRBJ1-4; D call uncertain. V lost 8 bases to trimming and J lost 2 bases, with 9 bases between them. This CDR3 has 13 residues. Germline CDR1 and CDR2: SNHLY and FYNNEI. Full variable domain (remainder filled in from reference TRBV2 and TRBJ1-4): EPEVTQTPSHQVTQMGQEVILRCVPISNHLYFYWYRQILGQKVEFLVSFYNNEISEKSEIFDDQFSVERPDGSNFTLKIRSTKLEDSAMYFCASGTWTNEKLFFGSGTQLSVL.

The chain has TRBV4-1 and TRBJ2-2, with D tentatively TRBD2 (6 bases). V was shortened by 4 bases and J by 7 bases, with 22 bases between the two germline ends. Germline V gives CDR1 MGHRA, CDR2 YSYEKL. The CDR3 is 17 residues long. The CDR3 reads CASSRQRASGGVGELFF. As DNA, the CDR3 is TGCGCCAGCAGCCGACAAAGGGCCTCCGGGGGAGTCGGGGAGCTGTTTTTT.

The chain employs TRBV28 and TRBJ1-4; D possibly corresponds to TRBD1 (5 bases). From germline, CDR1 is MDHEN and CDR2 SYDVKM. V was clipped by 6 bases and J by 8 bases, with 19 bases between them. This CDR3 is 15 amino acids long. The CDR3 sequence: CASSTSRGGREKLFF. Here the CDR3 DNA reads TGTGCCAGCAGCACCTCTCGGGGGGGTCGGGAAAAACTGTTTTTT. The full variable domain, rest sourced from reference TRBV28 and TRBJ1-4, is DVKVTQSSRYLVKRTGEKVFLECVQDMDHENMFWYRQDPGLGLRLIYFSYDVKMKEKGDIPEGYSVSREKKERFSLILESASTNQTSMYLCASSTSRGGREKLFFGSGTQLSVL.

The rearrangement joins TRBV9 to TRBJ2-5, with a weak D call TRBD2 (6 bases). This CDR3 is 16 amino acids long. V gave up 3 bases and J gave up 4 bases, with 19 bases separating them. Germline V CDR1 and CDR2: SGDLS, YYNGEE. The CDR3 region has the DNA TGTGCCAGCAGCGCCGGGGGATTCGGGAGACGAGAGACCCAGTACTTC. Its translation: CASSAGGFGRRETQYF.

This clone was detected only once. This rearrangement joins TRBV6-1 to TRBJ1-3; D not resolved. The CDR3 is made up of 14 amino acids. Between the trimmed V and J ends, which lost 4 bases and 2 bases, there was a span of 9 bases. CDR1 is MNHNS and CDR2 is SASEGT in the germline V gene. The CDR3 region is CASSVREAGNTIYF. The DNA for the CDR3 is TGTGCCAGCAGTGTGCGGGAAGCTGGAAACACCATATATTTT.

The chain joins TRBV4-1 to TRBJ2-7; 7 bases are a match to TRBD1. CDR1 is MGHRA, CDR2 YSYEKL, per germline. V was clipped by 0 bases and J by 5 bases; unmatched bases: 1. The CDR3 sequence is 13 residues long. The CDR3: CASSQDDRDEQYF. The CDR3 nucleotides are TGCGCCAGCAGCCAAGATGACAGGGACGAGCAGTACTTC.

This clone occurred once. The rearrangement uses TRBV6-5 and TRBJ2-3; 8 positions agree with TRBD2. The V gene end was trimmed by 5 bases and the J gene end by 6 bases; junction bases not matched to a gene: 10. The germline CDR1 and CDR2 sequences are MNHEY and SVGAGI. The CDR3 runs to 15 residues. For the CDR3, the DNA is TGTGCCAGCAGTCCGGGGGGGAGCCCGGGGGATACGCAGTATTTT. Protein sequence: CASSPGGSPGDTQYF.

The chain has TRBV7-2 and TRBJ2-5, with TRBD2 as a possible D gene (5 bases). The CDR3 length is 14 residues. With 1 base removed from V and 4 bases from J, the gap between germline ends came to 10 bases. The germline V gene encodes CDR1 SGHTA and CDR2 FQGNSA. As DNA, the CDR3 is TGTGCCAGCAGCTTAGTCGTCGGGGTAGAGACCCAGTACTTC. Protein: CASSLVVGVETQYF.

The CDR3 reads CASSWGTGGSYEQYF. The CDR3 nucleotides read TGTGCCAGCAGCTGGGGGACAGGGGGATCCTACGAGCAGTACTTC. The chain couples TRBV5-4 to TRBJ2-7; the match to TRBD1 covers 11 bases. CDR3 size: 15 residues. Germline lookup yields CDR1 SGHNT and CDR2 YYREEE (reference sequence). The V gene end was trimmed by 3 bases and the J gene end by 1 base; junction bases not matched to a gene: 3.

As DNA, the CDR3 is TGTGCCAGCAGCACAGGGGTGGGGGGCCCCTATGGCTACACCTTC. Translating it yields CASSTGVGGPYGYTF. The chain recombines TRBV7-3 with TRBJ1-2; TRBD1 aligns across 7 bases. Germline V gives CDR1 SGHTA, CDR2 FQGTGA. This CDR3 comprises 15 residues. Losses at the gene ends were 5 bases for V and 4 bases for J; bases not matched to a gene: 10.

The J gene is TRBJ2-7, the V gene TRBV25-1, with 11 positions matching TRBD2. The CDR3 is made up of 15 amino acids. In germline, CDR1 is MGHDK, CDR2 SYGVNS. The V and J ends lost 8 bases and 7 bases, in that order; junction bases with no gene match: 13. CDR3 region: CASGRGTSGGQEQYF. CDR3 nucleotides: TGTGCCAGCGGTAGGGGGACTAGCGGCGGTCAGGAGCAGTACTTC.

The chain couples TRBV30 to TRBJ2-7; 9 nucleotides align to TRBD2. CDR3 size: 14 residues. V dropped 0 bases and J dropped 1; count of bases not matched to a gene: 1. The germline V gene encodes CDR1 GTSNPN and CDR2 SVGIG (reference sequence). The CDR3 DNA reads TGTGCCTGGAGTGTACTAGCGGGTTCCTACGAGCAGTACTTC. Protein product: CAWSVLAGSYEQYF.

This clone was observed a handful of times. The chain uses TRBV30 and TRBJ1-2, with D tentatively TRBD1 (6 bases). The CDR3 consists of 14 residues. Germline V gives CDR1 GTSNPN, CDR2 SVGIG (reference sequence). The germline V and J ends were trimmed by 3 bases and 8 bases, with 19 bases remaining between them. CDR3 nucleotides: TGTGCCTGGAGGGGCCTGGGGGGGCTGGGCGGCTACACCTTC. Amino acids: CAWRGLGGLGGYTF.

This chain links TRBV2 with TRBJ1-2; D perhaps matches TRBD1 (5 bases). There are 12 residues in the CDR3. Germline CDR1 is SNHLY and CDR2 is FYNNEI. With 5 bases removed from V and 9 bases from J, the gap between germline ends came to 13 bases. CDR3 sequence (DNA): TGTGCCAGCAGTATAGCCTCAGGGAGCTACACCTTC. Translation gives CASSIASGSYTF.

This clone was recorded a few times. The chain recombines TRBV28 with TRBJ2-7; 13 positions agree with TRBD2. The germline gives CDR1 MDHEN, CDR2 SYDVKM. The CDR3 is made up of 15 amino acids. The junction had 3 bases not matched to a gene; V was cut back by 5 bases and J by 2 bases. The CDR3 DNA sequence: TGTGCCAGCAGTCCGGGGACTAGCGGGGCCTACGAGCAGTACTTC. Translation gives CASSPGTSGAYEQYF.

This chain joins TRBV5-1 and TRBJ2-1; possible D gene TRBD1, 6 bases. The CDR3 runs to 12 residues. Germline-derived CDR1 and CDR2 are SGHRS and YFSETQ. V was cut by 3 bases and J by 7 bases, with 8 bases left in between. The CDR3 loop is CASSSDRNEQFF. The CDR3 nucleotides read TGCGCCAGCAGCTCGGACAGAAATGAGCAGTTCTTC.

The V gene is TRBV5-1, the J gene TRBJ2-2, with 10 bases aligning to TRBD2. Germline V CDR1 and CDR2: SGHRS, YFSETQ. V gave up 3 bases and J gave up 4 bases; unmatched junction bases: 3. This CDR3 is 15 amino acids long. DNA for the CDR3: TGCGCCAGCAGCTCGGGACTAGCGACCACCGGGGAGCTGTTTTTT. It encodes CASSSGLATTGELFF.

In nucleotides, the CDR3 is TGTGCCAGCAGCCCCTCTAGCGGGACTCGGAACGAGCAGTACTTC. Its protein product is CASSPSSGTRNEQYF. This chain uses TRBV7-2 with TRBJ2-7, with 9 bases matching TRBD2. The CDR3 consists of 15 residues. Losses at the gene ends were 5 bases for V and 5 bases for J; bases not matched to a gene: 10. Germline V lookup: CDR1 SGHTA, CDR2 FQGNSA.

On this clone: The sample holds other DNA sequences that translate to the same CDR3. The chain is built from TRBV28 and TRBJ1-5; TRBD1 aligns across 12 bases. The CDR3 is 18 amino acids. Losses at the gene ends were 6 bases for V and 7 bases for J; bases not matched to a gene: 16. Looked up from germline, CDR1 is MDHEN and CDR2 is SYDVKM. Here the CDR3 DNA reads TGTGCCAGCAGAGGTGGACCGGGACAGGGGGCGCTCGGACAGCCCCAGCATTTT. This encodes CASRGGPGQGALGQPQHF.

This sequence joins TRBV19 and TRBJ1-5; weak D call: TRBD1 (5 bases). The CDR3 is 15 amino acids. Looked up from germline, CDR1 is LNHDA and CDR2 is SQIVND (reference sequence). V was clipped by 2 bases and J by 6 bases, with 14 bases between them. CDR3 bases: TGTGCCAGTAGTATATCCGGGGGGGAGCTTCAGCCCCAGCATTTT. It translates to CASSISGGELQPQHF.